Each of the 8 T cell receptor beta chains below was sequenced from the same sample in a study of blood T cell repertoires in COVID-19. Data came from immunoSEQ multiplex PCR; TCRdb stores just in-frame clones and leaves some out. This table holds some 73,000 clones, 65% to 85% found once. Material for sequencing was peripheral blood. These receptors were collected from a woman in her fifties or sixties with acute or convalescent COVID-19.

The chain links TRBV5-1 to TRBJ2-7; D is possibly TRBD1 (5 bases). Trimming removed 3 bases at V and 6 bases at J, with 16 bases between. The CDR3 totals 14 residues. Germline-derived CDR1 and CDR2 are SGHRS and YFSETQ. For the CDR3, the DNA is TGCGCCAGCAGCTGGACCCCAGGGCTCAGCGAGCAGTACTTC. This sequence encodes CASSWTPGLSEQYF. Supplemented by reference TRBV5-1 and TRBJ2-7, the full variable domain reads KAGVTQTPRYLIKTRGQQVTLSCSPISGHRSVSWYQQTPGQGLQFLFEYFSETQRNKGNFPGRFSGRQFSNSRSEMNVSTLELGDSALYLCASSWTPGLSEQYFGPGTRLTVT.

This rearrangement joins TRBV2 to TRBJ1-2; D ambiguous. Per the germline V gene, CDR1 is SNHLY and CDR2 is FYNNEI. Trimming pared 2 bases from V and 7 bases from J, leaving 14 bases between. This CDR3 has 14 amino acids. CDR3 sequence reads: CASSEQVPTRGYTF. CDR3 coding DNA: TGTGCCAGCAGTGAACAAGTTCCCACTCGTGGCTACACCTTC.

The chain combines TRBV13 with TRBJ2-1; tentatively, D is TRBD2 (6 bases). Germline-derived CDR1 and CDR2 are PRHDT and FYEKMQ (reference sequence). The CDR3 totals 16 residues. V was cut by 4 bases and J by 8 bases, with 21 bases left in between. CDR3 sequence: CASSSSPGLGGDEQFF. The CDR3 DNA follows: TGTGCCAGCAGCTCCTCCCCAGGGTTGGGGGGAGATGAGCAGTTCTTC. The whole variable domain, remainder taken from reference TRBV13 and TRBJ2-1, is AAGVIQSPRHLIKEKRETATLKCYPIPRHDTVYWYQQGPGQDPQFLISFYEKMQSDKGSIPDRFSAQQFSDYHSELNMSSLELGDSALYFCASSSSPGLGGDEQFFGPGTRLTVL.

The chain recombines TRBV25-1 with TRBJ2-3, with a weak D call TRBD1 (5 bases). V lost 4 bases to trimming and J lost 4 bases, with 9 bases between them. In germline, CDR1 is MGHDK, CDR2 SYGVNS. There are 13 residues in the CDR3. This chain's CDR3 is CASSGQGPDTQYF. As DNA, the CDR3 is TGTGCCAGCAGTGGGCAGGGTCCAGATACGCAGTATTTT.

In this sample, this clone turned up a few times. In nucleotides, the CDR3 is TGTGCCAGCAGCCAAGATACTAGCGGGATCAGAAAAGAGACCCAGTACTTC. This encodes CASSQDTSGIRKETQYF. The chain employs TRBV3-1 (or the pseudogene TRBV3-2) and TRBJ2-5, with TRBD2 matching 10 bases. Germline lookup yields CDR1 LGHDT and CDR2 YNNKEL (reference sequence). This CDR3 contains 17 residues. Trimming cost V 0 bases and J 3 bases; bases outside gene matches: 7.

This clone was seen just once. The chain joins TRBV15 to TRBJ2-4; tentative D call: TRBD1 (6 bases). V lost 8 bases to trimming and J lost 0 bases, with 20 bases between them. Germline V CDR1 and CDR2: LNHNV, YYDKDF (reference sequence). The CDR3 totals 17 residues. As DNA, the CDR3 is TGTGCCACCGGCCAAACAGGGAACCTTCGAGCCAAAAACATTCAGTACTTC. This gives the protein CATGQTGNLRAKNIQYF.

This chain links TRBV5-1 with TRBJ2-5; 9 bases are shared with TRBD1. Germline trimming cut 4 bases from V and 5 bases from J; bases unmatched to any gene: 6. CDR1 and CDR2 (germline): SGHRS, YFSETQ. This CDR3 comprises 14 residues. CDR3: CASSIGTGLETQYF. DNA for the CDR3: TGCGCCAGCAGCATCGGGACAGGGTTGGAGACCCAGTACTTC.

J is TRBJ2-7 and V is TRBV6-5; D call uncertain. V was cut by 4 bases and J by 0 bases, with 13 bases left in between. The CDR3 runs to 15 residues. Per the germline V gene, CDR1 is MNHEY and CDR2 is SVGAGI. CDR3 sequence reads: CASSLVPQNSYEQYF. As DNA, the CDR3 is TGTGCCAGCAGTTTGGTTCCACAGAACTCCTACGAGCAGTACTTC.